Below, 12 T cell receptor beta chains from the same sample are listed, as sequenced in a study of beta chain features in type 1 diabetes. What was sequenced were expressed TCRB transcripts, since all of the isolated RNA had been reverse transcribed. TCRdb's copy holds only in-frame clones and misses some; the assay was immunoSEQ multiplex PCR. The sample lists nearly 350,000 clones, around 7.6% occurring once. Sequenced: central memory CD4+ T cells from blood. These TCRs come from a young woman in good health.

In this sample, this clone turned up many times. V usage is TRBV5-4 and J usage is TRBJ2-1; 8 nucleotides line up with TRBD2. The CDR3 has 17 amino acids. The V gene end was trimmed by 0 bases and the J gene end by 8 bases; junction bases not matched to a gene: 13. Germline CDR1 is SGHNT and CDR2 is YYREEE (reference sequence). The CDR3 coding sequence is TGTGCCAGCAGCTTGGCCCGGGGGACTAGGGTACCTCATGAGCAGTTCTTC. Its protein product is CASSLARGTRVPHEQFF.

The chain joins TRBV10-3 to TRBJ1-2; D ambiguous. Trimming shortened V by 2 bases and J by 1 base, and 8 bases separated the two germline ends. The CDR3 is 14 amino acids. Germline lookup yields CDR1 ENHRY and CDR2 SYGVKD. Written as DNA, the CDR3 is TGTGCCATCAGTGAGCCGGGAATTAACTATGGCTACACCTTC. Amino acids: CAISEPGINYGYTF.

This clone was seen more than once but under ten times. The rearrangement joins TRBV5-1 to TRBJ1-2; 9 bases agree with TRBD1. The germline V gene has CDR1 SGHRS and CDR2 YFSETQ. This CDR3 is built from 13 residues. Trimming cost V 4 bases and J 8 bases; bases outside gene matches: 6. The CDR3 sequence is CASSLQGAEGYTF. As DNA, the CDR3 is TGCGCCAGCAGCCTACAGGGGGCGGAGGGCTACACCTTC. The whole variable domain, filled in from reference TRBV5-1 and TRBJ1-2, reads KAGVTQTPRYLIKTRGQQVTLSCSPISGHRSVSWYQQTPGQGLQFLFEYFSETQRNKGNFPGRFSGRQFSNSRSEMNVSTLELGDSALYLCASSLQGAEGYTFGSGTRLTVV.

This chain uses TRBV25-1 with TRBJ2-5; D not resolved. The V gene lost 1 base and the J gene lost 1 base, with 1 base spanning the gap. There are 12 residues in the CDR3. Germline values: CDR1 MGHDK, CDR2 SYGVNS. The CDR3 spells CASSEFQETQYF. The CDR3 nucleotides are TGTGCCAGCAGTGAATTCCAAGAGACCCAGTACTTC.

This clone was seen repeatedly, ten times or more. The chain uses TRBV2 and TRBJ2-7; D unclear. The CDR3 extends over 12 amino acids. Germline V gene data show CDR1 as SNHLY and CDR2 as FYNNEI. V lost 8 bases, J lost 3 bases, and 11 bases lay in between. This CDR3 reads CASSRVSYEQYF. For the CDR3, the DNA is TGTGCCAGCTCTAGGGTCAGCTACGAGCAGTACTTC.

The chain carries TRBV4-2 and TRBJ2-2; TRBD1 is a possible D gene (5 bases). The V and J ends lost 0 bases and 1 base respectively, with 6 bases between them. The CDR3 is made up of 15 amino acids. Germline V gene data show CDR1 as LGHNA and CDR2 as YNFKEQ. As DNA, the CDR3 is TGTGCCAGCAGCCAAGATCAGGGGAACACCGGGGAGCTGTTTTTT. Amino acid sequence: CASSQDQGNTGELFF.

This clone was seen many times. The V and J genes are TRBV2 and TRBJ2-1, with 9 bases that match TRBD2. The germline CDR1 and CDR2 sequences are SNHLY and FYNNEI. With V trimmed by 4 bases and J by 6 bases, 13 bases remained unmatched. CDR3 length: 17 amino acids. In DNA, the CDR3 is TGTGCCAGCAGTGCATGGGGAATGGGACTAGCAGGCAATGAGCAGTTCTTC. The encoded protein is CASSAWGMGLAGNEQFF.

The rearrangement joins TRBV28 to TRBJ1-2; D not certain. The CDR3 has 13 residues. The V end lost 2 bases, the J end lost 4 bases, and 8 bases lay between the germline ends. Germline V gene lookup returns CDR1 MDHEN and CDR2 SYDVKM. The CDR3 protein is CASSLMAVYGYTF. CDR3 DNA: TGTGCCAGCAGTTTAATGGCAGTCTATGGCTACACCTTC.

V gene TRBV6-5 combines with J gene TRBJ2-2, with 7 nucleotides matching TRBD1. The CDR3 is 16 residues long. V was pared by 0 bases and J by 2 bases, with 3 bases of the junction left unmatched. Germline CDR1 MNHEY, CDR2 SVGAGI. CDR3 DNA: TGTGCCAGCAGTTACTCTCCAGGGGGAAACACCGGGGAGCTGTTTTTT. This encodes CASSYSPGGNTGELFF.

This clone was counted a few times. Other DNA sequences within the sample encode an identical CDR3. The J gene is TRBJ2-3, the V gene TRBV28; D perhaps matches TRBD1 (5 bases). Trimming cost V 8 bases and J 3 bases, with 6 bases left between them. The germline gives CDR1 MDHEN, CDR2 SYDVKM. There are 11 residues in the CDR3. CDR3 protein: CASQGTDTQYF. Written as DNA, the CDR3 is TGTGCCAGCCAGGGTACAGATACGCAGTATTTT.

The chain recombines TRBV9 with TRBJ2-7; TRBD1 matches at 9 bases. Per germline, CDR1 SGDLS and CDR2 YYNGEE. The CDR3 has 15 amino acids. Germline trimming cut 4 bases from V and 1 base from J; bases unmatched to any gene: 6. The chain's CDR3 is CASSPGTGLSYEQYF. The CDR3 DNA follows: TGTGCCAGCAGCCCAGGGACAGGGTTATCCTACGAGCAGTACTTC.

This clone was counted between two and nine times. The chain is built from TRBV28 and TRBJ2-1; 8 bases are a match to TRBD2. V was pared by 7 bases and J by 5 bases, with 10 bases of the junction left unmatched. Per the germline V gene, CDR1 is MDHEN and CDR2 is SYDVKM. The CDR3 consists of 15 residues. The CDR3 spells CASKGAGAKDNEQFF. The CDR3 bases are TGTGCCAGCAAGGGAGCGGGAGCAAAAGACAATGAGCAGTTCTTC. The entire variable domain, with the rest obtained from reference TRBV28 and TRBJ2-1, is as follows: DVKVTQSSRYLVKRTGEKVFLECVQDMDHENMFWYRQDPGLGLRLIYFSYDVKMKEKGDIPEGYSVSREKKERFSLILESASTNQTSMYLCASKGAGAKDNEQFFGPGTRLTVL.